Listed here are 14 T cell receptor beta chains from one sample, sequenced in a study of blood T cells in healthy people across ages (dated by TCRdb to between 2015 and 2017). The library was obtained by 5' RACE. The sequencer listed for this sample is Illumina HiSeq 2500. A second PCR of roughly 7 to 11 cycles was run with a J-beta primer mix and a sample-barcoded 5' primer. TCRdb reprocessed the public reads (quality trimming at Q25 with fastp, clone calling with MiXCR) and kept in-frame beta chains. Entries that share a CDR3 protein sequence are merged under the most common genes and DNA. The sample profile shows about 1.4 million distinct CDR3 sequences; roughly 64% of them were found once. The top ten hold 6.7% of the sample. Specimen: blood. The receptors here all came from a man between 18 and 35 years old in good health.

This sequence joins TRBV11-2 and TRBJ1-4; 10 bases map to TRBD1. This CDR3 contains 18 residues. Germline CDR1 reads SGHAT; CDR2 reads FQNNGV. The junction had 14 bases not matched to a gene; V was cut back by 10 bases and J by 0 bases. DNA of the CDR3: TGTGCCATCGACCGGGACAGGGGTACGCATGCAACTAATGAAAAACTGTTTTTT. It yields the protein CAIDRDRGTHATNEKLFF.

The CDR3 protein is CASSLGTNWRGASYNEQFF. CDR3 bases: TGTGCCAGCAGCTTGGGAACGAATTGGAGAGGGGCTTCCTACAATGAGCAGTTCTTC. The chain recombines TRBV5-8 with TRBJ2-1, with D perhaps assigned TRBD1 or TRBD2 (5 bases each). The length of the CDR3 is 19 residues. Germline loops: CDR1 SGHTS, CDR2 YDEGEE. V was pared by 0 bases and J by 1 base, with 20 bases between.

The CDR3 DNA is TGCAGGGCACCTCCAAGACACAGGGGAGATTTGGAGCAGTACTTC. Its translation: CRAPPRHRGDLEQYF. The chain employs TRBV20-1 and TRBJ2-7, with TRBD1 matching over 7 bases. This CDR3 is 15 amino acids long. Germline CDR1 DFQATT, CDR2 SNEGSKA (reference sequence).

The chain links TRBV3-1 to TRBJ2-3; 8 bases are a match to TRBD2. Germline V gene sequence: CDR1 LGHDT, CDR2 YNNKEL (reference sequence). The CDR3 contains 15 residues. J lost 5 bases, V lost 0 bases, and 4 bases had no gene match. CDR3 DNA sequence: TGTGCCAGCAGCCAAGAGGGGACTAGAGGAGATACGCAGTATTTT. Amino acid sequence: CASSQEGTRGDTQYF.

The J gene is TRBJ2-7, the V gene TRBV7-6; 7 positions agree with TRBD1. With 4 bases clipped from V and 10 bases from J, the junction kept 28 bases outside the gene matches. This CDR3 has 19 residues. CDR1 and CDR2 (germline): SGHVS, FNYEAQ. The CDR3 reads CASSWGQKLPRIEPINQYF. As DNA, the CDR3 is TGTGCCAGCAGCTGGGGACAGAAGCTCCCGAGGATAGAACCAATTAACCAGTACTTC.

This clonotype was counted a few times. This chain joins TRBV11-2 and TRBJ2-1; 7 bases agree with TRBD1. The V and J ends lost 5 bases and 7 bases, in that order; junction bases with no gene match: 11. Germline-derived CDR1 and CDR2 are SGHAT and FQNNGV. CDR3 length equals 15 residues. CDR3 sequence reads: CASSPLTGIRNEQFF. The CDR3 bases are TGTGCCAGCAGCCCATTGACAGGGATAAGAAATGAGCAGTTCTTC.

The chain joins TRBV9 to TRBJ2-1, with 10 bases lining up with TRBD2. Unmatched junction bases numbered 7, after V lost 0 bases and J lost 7 bases. CDR1 is SGDLS, CDR2 YYNGEE, per germline. The CDR3 runs 16 residues. The CDR3 spells CASSVDPSGGKNEQFF. DNA of the CDR3: TGTGCCAGCAGCGTAGATCCTAGCGGGGGAAAGAATGAGCAGTTCTTC.

In its sample, this clonotype was seen a few times. CDR3 sequence (DNA): TGCGCCAGCAGTGAGTTTACTAGCGGGGGTGGAGATACGCAGTATTTT. Translated, it gives CASSEFTSGGGDTQYF. V usage is TRBV10-2 and J usage is TRBJ2-3; TRBD2 matches at 11 bases. Germline CDR1 reads WSHSY; CDR2 reads SAAADI. Unmatched junction bases numbered 5, after V lost 1 base and J lost 5 bases. CDR3 size: 16 residues.

The rearrangement uses TRBV19 and TRBJ1-5, with 9 bases that match TRBD1. Germline CDR1 reads LNHDA; CDR2 reads SQIVND (reference sequence). V gave up 5 bases and J gave up 6 bases; unmatched junction bases: 11. There are 16 residues in the CDR3. The CDR3 region has the DNA TGTGCCAGTAGTGTCCTTTGGACAGGGGATAGTCAGCCCCAGCATTTT. Amino acid sequence: CASSVLWTGDSQPQHF. The full variable domain, in which reference TRBV19 and TRBJ1-5 provide the parts outside the CDR3, is DGGITQSPKYLFRKEGQNVTLSCEQNLNHDAMYWYRQDPGQGLRLIYYSQIVNDFQKGDIAEGYSVSREKKESFPLTVTSAQKNPTAFYLCASSVLWTGDSQPQHFGDGTRLSIL.

The J gene is TRBJ2-3, the V gene TRBV6-6, with D perhaps matching TRBD1 (5 bases). V lost 8 bases to trimming and J lost 4 bases, with 7 bases between them. Germline CDR1 and CDR2: MNHNY and SVGAGI (reference sequence). The CDR3 spans 11 residues. CDR3 sequence (DNA): TGTGCCAGCTGGGGCGCAGATACGCAGTATTTT. Translating gives CASWGADTQYF.

The CDR3 DNA sequence: TGTGCCAGCAGCAAATCGGCCCCCGATGAGCAGTTCTTC. The encoded protein is CASSKSAPDEQFF. The J gene is TRBJ2-1, the V gene TRBV21-1; no check of the table's D call, TRBD1, against the DNA was made. TRBV21-1 is an annotated pseudogene. The CDR3 contains 13 residues.

The chain joins TRBV4-3 to TRBJ2-6; D gene uncertain. The V end was cut by 1 base, the J end by 0 bases, with 10 bases between. Germline V gene lookup returns CDR1 LGHNA and CDR2 YSLEER. The CDR3 has 17 amino acids. The DNA of the CDR3 is TGCGCCAGCAGCCAAGCGGTATTCCTCTCTGGGGCCAACGTCCTGACTTTC. This translates into CASSQAVFLSGANVLTF.

This clonotype came up a few times. This chain's CDR3 is CSARDLEGIDYGYTF. DNA for the CDR3: TGCAGTGCTAGAGATTTGGAAGGGATCGACTATGGCTACACCTTC. The V and J genes are TRBV20-1 and TRBJ1-2; no definite D call. Trimming left V 0 bases short and J 3 bases short, with 14 bases between. This CDR3 is built from 15 residues. CDR1 is DFQATT, CDR2 SNEGSKA, per germline (reference sequence).

The chain combines TRBV20-1 with TRBJ1-1, with 8 bases fitting TRBD1. The germline gives CDR1 DFQATT, CDR2 SNEGSKA (reference sequence). V dropped 1 base and J dropped 4; count of bases not matched to a gene: 2. The CDR3 has 13 residues. The CDR3 region is CSARVTGGTEAFF. CDR3 nucleotide sequence: TGCAGTGCTAGAGTAACAGGGGGCACTGAAGCTTTCTTT.